This T cell receptor beta chain was sequenced during a study of cytomegalovirus exposure and HLA in healthy donors. Study overall: T cells numbering about 179 million yielded some 110 million unique TCR beta sequences in an earlier analysis. Overall study findings and caveats: Sequencing probably produced one cluster of sequence variants that were highly shared. Researchers reported that three CMV-associated chains were confirmed in vitro as CMV antigen-specific. TCR sequences were mostly rare, though some public TCRs occurred in many donors.

V shed 1 base and J shed 1 base, with 10 bases lying between them. This CDR3 has 15 amino acids. From germline, CDR1 is SEHNR and CDR2 FQNEAQ (reference sequence). Amplification used 60 Vbeta primers and 13 Jbeta primers. Assay: immunoSEQ multiplex PCR; the TCRdb copy retains only in-frame clones and omits some. The sample carries about 120,000 clones, about three quarters recorded once. In regard to this clone: The antigen remains undetermined.

The sequencing sample was made of PBMCs. The genes are TRBV7-9 and TRBJ1-1, with D unclear. This receptor was identified in a woman in her thirties or forties in good health and CMV-seropositive. CDR3 nucleotides: TGTGCCAGCAGCTTAGGGCGCAGGCAGAACACTGAAGCTTTCTTT. Protein product: CASSLGRRQNTEAFF.